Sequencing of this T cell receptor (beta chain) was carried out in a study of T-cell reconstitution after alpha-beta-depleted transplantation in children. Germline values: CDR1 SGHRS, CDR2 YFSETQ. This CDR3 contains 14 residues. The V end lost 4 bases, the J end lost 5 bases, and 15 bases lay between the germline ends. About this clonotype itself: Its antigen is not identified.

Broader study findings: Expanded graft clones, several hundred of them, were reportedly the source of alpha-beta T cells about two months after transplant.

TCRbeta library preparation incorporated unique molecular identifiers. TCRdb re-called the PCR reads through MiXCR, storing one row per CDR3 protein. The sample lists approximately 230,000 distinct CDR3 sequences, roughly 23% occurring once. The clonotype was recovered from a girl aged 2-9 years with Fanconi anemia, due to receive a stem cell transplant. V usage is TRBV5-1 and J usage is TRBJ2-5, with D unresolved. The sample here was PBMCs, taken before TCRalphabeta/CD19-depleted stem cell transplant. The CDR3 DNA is TGCGCCAGCAGCCCGGACCTTCTGGGGGAGACCCAGTACTTC. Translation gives CASSPDLLGETQYF.